This T cell receptor beta chain was sequenced for a study of shared clonotypes between healthy human individuals. General study findings and limits: Donor clonotype sharing was expected to depend on sequencing depth. Tissues were not sampled, only blood, and their repertoires likely differ.

The genomic DNA of each subset was split evenly across several immunoSEQ plates. The method was immunoSEQ multiplex PCR; TCRdb's version includes in-frame clones alone and lacks a portion of them. The data hold around 430,000 clones, with 70% to 80% observed a single time. J gave up 2 bases and V 4 bases, and 8 bases lay outside the gene matches. Germline V gene data show CDR1 as LGHNA and CDR2 as YNFKEQ. The CDR3 totals 17 residues. In regard to this clone: What it binds is not known.

The sequenced sample was PBMCs. The clonotype comes from a woman between 35 and 50 years old in good health. Some clones in this sample may be carry-over from other donors' samples. The genes are TRBV4-2 and TRBJ2-3; 11 bases agree with TRBD2. CDR3 bases: TGTGCCAGCAGCCGTAGTCTAGCGGGAGGTGACACAGATACGCAGTATTTT. Translated, it gives CASSRSLAGGDTDTQYF.